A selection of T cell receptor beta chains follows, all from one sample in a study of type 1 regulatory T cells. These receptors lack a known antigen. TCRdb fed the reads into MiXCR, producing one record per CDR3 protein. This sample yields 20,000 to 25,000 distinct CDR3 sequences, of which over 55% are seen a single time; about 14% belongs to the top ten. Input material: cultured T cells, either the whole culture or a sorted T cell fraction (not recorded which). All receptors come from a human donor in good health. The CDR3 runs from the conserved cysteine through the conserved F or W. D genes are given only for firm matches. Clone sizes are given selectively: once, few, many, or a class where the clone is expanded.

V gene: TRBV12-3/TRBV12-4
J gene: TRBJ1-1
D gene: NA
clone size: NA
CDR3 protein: CASSLVESWDGFGSVNTEAFF
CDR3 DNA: TGTGCCAGCAGTTTAGTAGAGTCTTGGGACGGTTTTGGGTCGGTGAACACTGAAGCTTTCTTT

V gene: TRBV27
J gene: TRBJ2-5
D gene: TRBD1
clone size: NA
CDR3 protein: CASSDRGPWETQYF
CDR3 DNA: TGTGCCAGCAGTGACAGGGGGCCGTGGGAGACCCAGTACTTC

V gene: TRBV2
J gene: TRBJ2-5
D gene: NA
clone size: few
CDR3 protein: CASSVSAETQYF
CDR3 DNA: TGTGCCAGCAGTGTTAGCGCCGAGACCCAGTACTTC

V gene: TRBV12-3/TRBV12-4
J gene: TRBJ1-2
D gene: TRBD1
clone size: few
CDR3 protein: CATRGTGAYYGYTF
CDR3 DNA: TGTGCCACCAGGGGGACAGGGGCGTACTATGGCTACACCTTC

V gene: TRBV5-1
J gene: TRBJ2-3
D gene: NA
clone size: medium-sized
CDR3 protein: CASSLLDPATDTQYF
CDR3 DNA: TGCGCCAGCAGCCTCCTGGACCCCGCCACAGATACGCAGTATTTT

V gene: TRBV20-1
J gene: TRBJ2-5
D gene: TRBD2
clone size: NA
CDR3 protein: CSASGGIGRETQYF
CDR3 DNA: TGCAGTGCTAGCGGGGGGATAGGGAGAGAGACCCAGTACTTC

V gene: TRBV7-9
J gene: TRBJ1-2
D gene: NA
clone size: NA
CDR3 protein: CASSLTGPFYGYTF
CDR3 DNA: TGTGCCAGCAGCCTTACCGGCCCCTTCTATGGCTACACCTTC

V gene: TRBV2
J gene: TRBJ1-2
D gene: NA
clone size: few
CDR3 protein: CASSLNGGRDGYTF
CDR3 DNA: TGTGCCAGCAGCCTTAACGGGGGCAGAGATGGCTACACCTTC

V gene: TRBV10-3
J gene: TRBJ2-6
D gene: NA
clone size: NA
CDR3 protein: CAISDSSGANVLTF
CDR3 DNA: TGTGCCATCAGTGACAGCTCTGGGGCCAACGTCCTGACTTTC

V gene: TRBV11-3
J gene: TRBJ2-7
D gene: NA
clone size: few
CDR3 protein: CASSLGGRSEQYF
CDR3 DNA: TGTGCCAGCAGCTTAGGGGGAAGGTCCGAGCAGTACTTC

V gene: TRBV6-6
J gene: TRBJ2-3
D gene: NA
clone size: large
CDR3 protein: CASSPRVADTQYF
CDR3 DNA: TGTGCCAGCAGCCCCCGGGTGGCAGATACGCAGTATTTT

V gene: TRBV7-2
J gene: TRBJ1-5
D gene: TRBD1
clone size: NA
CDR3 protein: CASSLQGGNQPQHF
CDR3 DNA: TGTGCCAGCAGCTTACAGGGGGGCAATCAGCCCCAGCATTTT

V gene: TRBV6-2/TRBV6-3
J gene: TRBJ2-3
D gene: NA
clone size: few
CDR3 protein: CASRSISTDTQYF
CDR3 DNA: TGTGCCAGCAGATCCATCAGCACAGATACGCAGTATTTT

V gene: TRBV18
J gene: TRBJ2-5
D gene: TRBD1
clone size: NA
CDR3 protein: CASSPGQNQETQYF
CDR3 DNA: TGTGCCAGCTCACCGGGACAGAACCAAGAGACCCAGTACTTC

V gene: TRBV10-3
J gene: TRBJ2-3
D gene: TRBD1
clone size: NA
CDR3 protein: CAIRKDRGQTDTQYF
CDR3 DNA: TGTGCCATCAGGAAGGACAGGGGGCAGACAGATACGCAGTATTTT

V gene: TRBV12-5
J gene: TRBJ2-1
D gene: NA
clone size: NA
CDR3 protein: CASGLVRGPSSSSYNEQFF
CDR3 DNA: TGTGCTAGTGGTTTGGTTCGGGGGCCGTCGTCGAGCTCCTACAATGAGCAGTTCTTC

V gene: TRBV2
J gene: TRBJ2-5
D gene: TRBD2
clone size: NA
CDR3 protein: CASSESLGGETQYF
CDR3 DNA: TGTGCCAGCAGTGAAAGTCTGGGAGGGGAGACCCAGTACTTC

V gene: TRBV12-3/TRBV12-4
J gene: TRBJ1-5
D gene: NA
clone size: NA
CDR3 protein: CASSLKTDYQPQHF
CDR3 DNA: TGTGCCAGCAGTTTAAAGACAGATTATCAGCCCCAGCATTTT

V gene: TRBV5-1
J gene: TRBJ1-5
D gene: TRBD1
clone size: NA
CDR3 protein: CASRPGTGHQPQHF
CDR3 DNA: TGCGCCAGCAGGCCCGGGACAGGTCATCAGCCCCAGCATTTT

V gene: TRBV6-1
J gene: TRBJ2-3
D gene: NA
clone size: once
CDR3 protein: CASSEQIPGYSTDTQYF
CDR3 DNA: TGTGCCAGCAGCGAACAAATACCGGGTTATAGCACAGATACGCAGTATTTT

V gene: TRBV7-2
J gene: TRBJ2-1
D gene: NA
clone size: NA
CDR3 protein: CASSLAKGEQFF
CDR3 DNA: TGTGCCAGCAGCTTAGCTAAAGGAGAGCAGTTCTTC

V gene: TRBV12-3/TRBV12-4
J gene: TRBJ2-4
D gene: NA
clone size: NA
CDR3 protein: CASSQTTRSVQYF
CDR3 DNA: TGTGCCAGCAGCCAAACGACTAGAAGCGTTCAGTACTTC

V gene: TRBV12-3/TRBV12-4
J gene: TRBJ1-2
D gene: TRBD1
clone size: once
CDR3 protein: CASSLDRGSGYTF
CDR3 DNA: TGTGCCAGCAGTCTAGACAGGGGAAGCGGCTACACCTTC

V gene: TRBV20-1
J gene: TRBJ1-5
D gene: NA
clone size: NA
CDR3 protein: CSARYGPSRDQPQHF
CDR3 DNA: TGCAGTGCTAGGTATGGCCCCTCTCGGGATCAGCCCCAGCATTTT

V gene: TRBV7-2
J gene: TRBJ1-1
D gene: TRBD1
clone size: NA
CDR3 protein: CASSLWDSTEAFF
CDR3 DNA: TGTGCCAGCAGCTTATGGGACAGTACTGAAGCTTTCTTT

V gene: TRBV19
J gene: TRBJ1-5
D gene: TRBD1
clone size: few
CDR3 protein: CASSMSLQGRDSNQPQHF
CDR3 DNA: TGTGCCAGTAGTATGTCTCTACAGGGGAGGGATAGCAATCAGCCCCAGCATTTT

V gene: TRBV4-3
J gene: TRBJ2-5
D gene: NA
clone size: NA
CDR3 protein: CASSRAGIFVVETQYF
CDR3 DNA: TGCGCCAGCAGCCGCGCCGGGATTTTTGTGGTGGAGACCCAGTACTTC

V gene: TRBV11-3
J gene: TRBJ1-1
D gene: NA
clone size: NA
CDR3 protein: CASSLAENTEAFF
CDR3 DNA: TGTGCCAGCAGCTTAGCAGAGAACACTGAAGCTTTCTTT

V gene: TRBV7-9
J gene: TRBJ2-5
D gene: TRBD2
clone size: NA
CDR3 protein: CASSQGLAGGPPTQYF
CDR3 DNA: TGTGCCAGCAGCCAGGGACTAGCGGGGGGCCCCCCGACCCAGTACTTC

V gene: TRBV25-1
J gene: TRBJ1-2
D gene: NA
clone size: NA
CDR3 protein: CASSDEGFGYGYTF
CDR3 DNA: TGTGCCAGCAGTGACGAGGGGTTTGGCTATGGCTACACCTTC

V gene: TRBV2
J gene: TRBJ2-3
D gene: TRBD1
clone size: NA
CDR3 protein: CASLQGQSTDTQYF
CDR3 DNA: TGTGCCAGTCTACAGGGGCAGAGCACAGATACGCAGTATTTT

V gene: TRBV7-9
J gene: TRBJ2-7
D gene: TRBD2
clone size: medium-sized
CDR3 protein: CASSAQAGASYEQYF
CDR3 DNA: TGTGCCAGCAGCGCACAAGCGGGGGCGTCCTACGAGCAGTACTTC

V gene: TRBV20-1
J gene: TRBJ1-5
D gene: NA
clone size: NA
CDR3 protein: CSAREGGGNQPQHF
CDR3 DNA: TGCAGTGCTAGAGAGGGGGGAGGGAATCAGCCCCAGCATTTT

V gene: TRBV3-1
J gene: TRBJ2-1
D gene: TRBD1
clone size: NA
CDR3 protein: CASSQESYRGYNGQFF
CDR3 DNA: TGTGCCAGCAGCCAAGAATCCTACAGGGGCTACAATGGGCAGTTCTTC

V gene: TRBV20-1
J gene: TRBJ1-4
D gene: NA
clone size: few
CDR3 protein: CSRTGQFNEKLFF
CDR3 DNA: TGCAGTCGGACGGGGCAGTTTAATGAAAAACTGTTTTTT

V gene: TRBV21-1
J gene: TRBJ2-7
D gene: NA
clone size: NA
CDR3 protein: CASSKGKTGLIYEQYF
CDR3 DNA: TGTGCCAGCAGCAAAGGAAAGACAGGGCTCATTTACGAGCAGTACTTC

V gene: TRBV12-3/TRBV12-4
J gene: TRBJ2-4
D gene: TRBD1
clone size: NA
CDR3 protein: CASSSGQGGALPNIQYF
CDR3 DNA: TGTGCCAGCAGTTCGGGACAGGGTGGGGCGCTTCCGAACATTCAGTACTTC

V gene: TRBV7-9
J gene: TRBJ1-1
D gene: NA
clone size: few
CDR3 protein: CASSLQYGRRTEAFF
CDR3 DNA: TGTGCCAGCAGCTTACAATACGGCAGGAGAACTGAAGCTTTCTTT

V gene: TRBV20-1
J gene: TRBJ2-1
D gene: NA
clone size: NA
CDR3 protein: CSARDIGTNEQFF
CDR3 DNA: TGCAGTGCTAGAGATATCGGGACCAATGAGCAGTTCTTC

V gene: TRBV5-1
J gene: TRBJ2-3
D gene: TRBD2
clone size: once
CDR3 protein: CASSIPSGGGTDTQYF
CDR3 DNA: TGCGCCAGCAGCATCCCTAGCGGGGGTGGCACAGATACGCAGTATTTT

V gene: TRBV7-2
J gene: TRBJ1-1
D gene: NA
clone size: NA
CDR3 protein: CASSSVRGEAFF
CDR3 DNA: TGTGCCAGCAGCTCGGTTCGGGGGGAAGCTTTCTTT

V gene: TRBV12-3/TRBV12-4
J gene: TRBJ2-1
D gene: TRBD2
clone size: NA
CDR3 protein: CASRKMLAGGNEQFF
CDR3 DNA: TGTGCCAGCAGGAAGATGCTAGCGGGGGGGAATGAGCAGTTCTTC

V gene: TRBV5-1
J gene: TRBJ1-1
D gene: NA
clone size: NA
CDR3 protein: CASSLDRLDTEAFF
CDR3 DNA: TGCGCCAGCAGCTTGGATCGACTGGACACTGAAGCTTTCTTT

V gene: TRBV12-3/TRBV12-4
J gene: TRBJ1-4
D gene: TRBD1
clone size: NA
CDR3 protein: CASNLGTGYEKLFF
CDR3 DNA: TGTGCCAGCAACCTAGGGACAGGGTATGAAAAACTGTTTTTT

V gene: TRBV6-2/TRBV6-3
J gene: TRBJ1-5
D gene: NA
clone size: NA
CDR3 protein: CASSLGGQPQHF
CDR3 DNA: TGTGCCAGCAGTCTGGGAGGCCAGCCCCAGCATTTT

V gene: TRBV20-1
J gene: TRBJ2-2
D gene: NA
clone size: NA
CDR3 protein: CSASSRGAGELFF
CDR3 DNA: TGCAGTGCTAGCTCGCGCGGGGCCGGGGAGCTGTTTTTT

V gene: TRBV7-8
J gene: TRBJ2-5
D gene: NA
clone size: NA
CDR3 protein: CASSLAGTLGETQYF
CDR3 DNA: TGTGCCAGCAGCTTAGCGGGAACCCTCGGGGAGACCCAGTACTTC

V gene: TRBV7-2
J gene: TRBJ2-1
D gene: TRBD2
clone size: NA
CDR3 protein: CASSFGLAGNEQFF
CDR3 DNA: TGTGCCAGCAGCTTCGGACTAGCGGGCAATGAGCAGTTCTTC

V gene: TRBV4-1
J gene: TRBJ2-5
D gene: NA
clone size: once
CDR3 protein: CASSQDRVGAPGRETQYF
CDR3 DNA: TGCGCCAGCAGCCAAGATCGAGTCGGCGCCCCGGGTCGGGAGACCCAGTACTTC

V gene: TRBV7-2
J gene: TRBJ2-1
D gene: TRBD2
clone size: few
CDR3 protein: CASKRGTNEQFF
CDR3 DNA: TGTGCCAGCAAGCGGGGGACAAATGAGCAGTTCTTC

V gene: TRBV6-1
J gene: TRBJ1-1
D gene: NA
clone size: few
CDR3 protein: CASSTGGPQTEAFF
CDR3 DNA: TGTGCCAGCAGTACCGGGGGTCCCCAAACTGAAGCTTTCTTT

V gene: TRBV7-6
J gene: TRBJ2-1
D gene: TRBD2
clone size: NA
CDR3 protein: CASSLSASGGYNEQFF
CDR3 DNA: TGTGCCAGCAGCTTATCGGCTAGCGGGGGCTACAATGAGCAGTTCTTC

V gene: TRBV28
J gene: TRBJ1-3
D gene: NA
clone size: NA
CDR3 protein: CASSSRKTGNTIYF
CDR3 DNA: TGTGCCAGCAGTTCGCGAAAGACGGGAAACACCATATATTTT

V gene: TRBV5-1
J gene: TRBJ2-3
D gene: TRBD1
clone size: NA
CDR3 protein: CASSLQGQGGTDTQYF
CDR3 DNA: TGCGCCAGCAGCCTCCAGGGACAGGGGGGAACAGATACGCAGTATTTT

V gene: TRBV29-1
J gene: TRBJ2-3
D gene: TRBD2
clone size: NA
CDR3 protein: CSVRGGGKDTQYF
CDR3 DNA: TGCAGCGTTCGAGGCGGGGGGAAAGATACGCAGTATTTT

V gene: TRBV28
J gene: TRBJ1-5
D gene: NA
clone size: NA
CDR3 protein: CASSSQGRGSNQPQHF
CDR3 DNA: TGTGCCAGCAGTTCCCAGGGTAGGGGAAGCAATCAGCCCCAGCATTTT

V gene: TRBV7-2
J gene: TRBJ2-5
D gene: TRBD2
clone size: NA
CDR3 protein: CASSTGLAGGPKQETQYF
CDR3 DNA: TGTGCCAGCAGCACAGGACTAGCGGGGGGACCTAAACAAGAGACCCAGTACTTC

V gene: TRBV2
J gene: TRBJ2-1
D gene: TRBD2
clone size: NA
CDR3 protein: CASSGLAGWNEQFF
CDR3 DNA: TGTGCCAGCAGTGGCCTAGCGGGGTGGAATGAGCAGTTCTTC